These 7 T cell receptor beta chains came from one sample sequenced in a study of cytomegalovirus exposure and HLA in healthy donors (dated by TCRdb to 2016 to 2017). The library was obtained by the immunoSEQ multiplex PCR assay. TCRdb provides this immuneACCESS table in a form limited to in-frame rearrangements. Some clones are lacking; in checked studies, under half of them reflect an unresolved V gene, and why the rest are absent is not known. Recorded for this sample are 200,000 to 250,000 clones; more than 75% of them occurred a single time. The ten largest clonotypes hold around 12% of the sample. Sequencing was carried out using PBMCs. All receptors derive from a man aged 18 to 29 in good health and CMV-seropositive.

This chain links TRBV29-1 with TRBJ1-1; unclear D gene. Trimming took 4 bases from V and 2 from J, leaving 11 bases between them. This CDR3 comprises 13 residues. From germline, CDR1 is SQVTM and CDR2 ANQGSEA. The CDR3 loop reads CSVGTEINTEAFF. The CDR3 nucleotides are TGCAGCGTTGGAACAGAAATAAACACTGAAGCTTTCTTT.

The CDR3 DNA is TGTGCCAGCAGTGAGAGCTGGACCGGGGAGCTGTTTTTT. Residues: CASSESWTGELFF. This chain links TRBV6-1 with TRBJ2-2; D call uncertain. Trimming removed 3 bases from V and 5 bases from J, with 7 bases in between. The CDR3 is 13 residues long. Germline V CDR1 and CDR2: MNHNS, SASEGT.

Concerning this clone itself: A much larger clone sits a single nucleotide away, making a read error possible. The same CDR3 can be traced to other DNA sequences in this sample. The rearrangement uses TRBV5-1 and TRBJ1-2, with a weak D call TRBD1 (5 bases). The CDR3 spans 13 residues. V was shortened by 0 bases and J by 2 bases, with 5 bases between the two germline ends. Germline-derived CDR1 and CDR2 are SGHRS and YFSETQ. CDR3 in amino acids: CASSLDRNYGYTF. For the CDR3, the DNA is TGCGCCAGCAGCTTGGACAGGAACTATGGCTACACCTTC. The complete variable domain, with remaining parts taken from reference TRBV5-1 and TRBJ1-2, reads KAGVTQTPRYLIKTRGQQVTLSCSPISGHRSVSWYQQTPGQGLQFLFEYFSETQRNKGNFPGRFSGRQFSNSRSEMNVSTLELGDSALYLCASSLDRNYGYTFGSGTRLTVV.

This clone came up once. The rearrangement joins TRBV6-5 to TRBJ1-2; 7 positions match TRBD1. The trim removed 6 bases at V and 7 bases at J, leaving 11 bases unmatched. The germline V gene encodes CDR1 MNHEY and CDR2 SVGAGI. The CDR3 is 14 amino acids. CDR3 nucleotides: TGTGCCAGCAGACAGAGACAGGGAATCTCTGGCTACACCTTC. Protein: CASRQRQGISGYTF.

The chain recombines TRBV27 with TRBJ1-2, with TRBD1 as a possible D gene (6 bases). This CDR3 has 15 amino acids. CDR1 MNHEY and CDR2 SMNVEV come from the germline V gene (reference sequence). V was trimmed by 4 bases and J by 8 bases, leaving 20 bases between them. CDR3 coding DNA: TGTGCCAGCAGTTCAACACGGACAGTAAGTGGAGGCTACACCTTC. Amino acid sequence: CASSSTRTVSGGYTF.

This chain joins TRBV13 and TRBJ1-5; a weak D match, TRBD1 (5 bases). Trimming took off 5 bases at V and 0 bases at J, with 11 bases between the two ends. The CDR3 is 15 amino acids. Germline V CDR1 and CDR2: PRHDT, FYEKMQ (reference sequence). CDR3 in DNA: TGTGCCAGCAGCCTGGGACGGATTAGCAATCAGCCCCAGCATTTT. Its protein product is CASSLGRISNQPQHF.

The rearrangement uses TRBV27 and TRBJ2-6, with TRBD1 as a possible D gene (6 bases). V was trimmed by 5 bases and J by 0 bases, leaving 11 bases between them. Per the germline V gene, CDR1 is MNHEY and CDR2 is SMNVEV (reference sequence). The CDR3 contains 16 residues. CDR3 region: CASSHIRGSGANVLTF. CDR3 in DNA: TGTGCCAGCAGTCACATCAGGGGCTCTGGGGCCAACGTCCTGACTTTC. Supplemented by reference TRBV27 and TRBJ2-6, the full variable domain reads EAQVTQNPRYLITVTGKKLTVTCSQNMNHEYMSWYRQDPGLGLRQIYYSMNVEVTDKGDVPEGYKVSRKEKRNFPLILESPSPNQTSLYFCASSHIRGSGANVLTFGAGSRLTVL.